A single TCR beta chain is shown here with its context. The data derive from a study of shared clonotypes between healthy human individuals. V dropped 3 bases and J dropped 5 bases, with 10 bases sitting between them. CDR1 LNHDA and CDR2 SQIVND come from the germline V gene (reference sequence). CDR3 length: 13 residues. The naive CD8 fraction comprised CD45RO-negative cells positively selected for CCR7 and excluded terminally differentiated effector memory CD45RA+ cells. The donors, all of them Caucasian adults, lived in Nashville, Tennessee. Profiled with immunoSEQ multiplex PCR; TCRdb holds only in-frame clones, not every one. The profile covers about 2.2 million clones, with just over 90% appearing a single time and around 1.7% taken by the ten largest.

This clonotype was obtained from a man younger than 35 in good health. Some clones in this sample may be carry-over from other donors' samples. What was sequenced was naive CD8+ T cells from PBMCs. The chain links TRBV19 to TRBJ1-1; D uncertain. The CDR3 sequence is CASSMGSWTEAFF. CDR3 bases: TGTGCCAGTAGTATGGGGAGTTGGACTGAAGCTTTCTTT.